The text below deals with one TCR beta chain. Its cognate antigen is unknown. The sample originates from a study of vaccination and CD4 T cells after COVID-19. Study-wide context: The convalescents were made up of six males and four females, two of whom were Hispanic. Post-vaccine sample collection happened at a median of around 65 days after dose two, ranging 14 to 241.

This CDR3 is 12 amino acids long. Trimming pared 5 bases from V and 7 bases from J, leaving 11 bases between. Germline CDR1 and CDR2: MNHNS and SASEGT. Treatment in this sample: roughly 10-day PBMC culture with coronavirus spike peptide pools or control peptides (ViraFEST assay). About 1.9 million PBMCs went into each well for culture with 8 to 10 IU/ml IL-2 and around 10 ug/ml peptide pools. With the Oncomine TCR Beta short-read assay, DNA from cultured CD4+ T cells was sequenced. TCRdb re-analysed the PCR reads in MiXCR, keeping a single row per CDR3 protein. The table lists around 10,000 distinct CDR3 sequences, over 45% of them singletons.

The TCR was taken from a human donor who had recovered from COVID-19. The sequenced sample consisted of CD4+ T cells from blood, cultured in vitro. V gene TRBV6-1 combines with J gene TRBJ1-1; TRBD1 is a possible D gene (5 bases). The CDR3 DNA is TGTGCCAGCAGTACCCTAGACAGTGAAGCTTTCTTT. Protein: CASSTLDSEAFF.